Shown below are 8 T cell receptor beta chains from a single sample sequenced in a study of glioma-infiltrating T cells after dendritic cell vaccination. Produced via immunoSEQ multiplex PCR; TCRdb's table is partial and in-frame only. Found here are about 96,000 clones, about 79% of them singletons; the top ten hold nearly 6%. This specimen consisted of blood, obtained before dendritic cell vaccination. Every receptor here comes from a human donor with glioblastoma.

The chain links TRBV5-1 to TRBJ1-1; D remains unclear. Trimming took off 4 bases at V and 2 bases at J, with 12 bases between the two ends. Germline V gene sequence: CDR1 SGHRS, CDR2 YFSETQ. This CDR3 has 14 amino acids. In nucleotides, the CDR3 is TGCGCCAGCAGCCCCATGTTACTTAACACTGAAGCTTTCTTT. It is translated as CASSPMLLNTEAFF.

This chain uses TRBV4-1 with TRBJ2-7; 7 nucleotides agree with TRBD2. Per the germline V gene, CDR1 is MGHRA and CDR2 is YSYEKL. The CDR3 spans 15 residues. V shed 1 base, J shed 2 bases, and the junction held 5 bases outside the gene matches. CDR3 amino acids: CASSQAPGLAYEQYF. As DNA, the CDR3 is TGCGCCAGCAGCCAAGCCCCCGGACTAGCCTACGAGCAGTACTTC.

In its sample, this clone was seen once. V usage is TRBV5-1 and J usage is TRBJ2-2; 7 bases line up with TRBD1. This CDR3 contains 16 residues. CDR1 SGHRS and CDR2 YFSETQ come from the germline V gene. The V segment lost 0 bases and the J segment 0 bases; nucleotides outside the gene matches: 2. The CDR3 coding sequence is TGCGCCAGCAGCTTGGGACAGGGAACGAACACCGGGGAGCTGTTTTTT. Residues: CASSLGQGTNTGELFF.

This clone was detected a few times. The rearrangement links TRBV30 to TRBJ1-1, with TRBD1 identical over 8 bases. The germline V gene encodes CDR1 GTSNPN and CDR2 SVGIG (reference sequence). The CDR3 is 14 residues long. V lost 1 base, J lost 5 bases, and 6 bases stayed unmatched. The CDR3 here is CAWSGTGLVTEAFF. CDR3 coding DNA: TGTGCCTGGAGTGGGACAGGGTTGGTGACTGAAGCTTTCTTT.

The gene calls are TRBV30 and TRBJ2-7, with TRBD1 matching over 8 bases. The germline CDR1 and CDR2 sequences are GTSNPN and SVGIG (reference sequence). This CDR3 contains 15 residues. The ends lost 5 bases at V and 0 bases at J; junction bases unmatched: 9. CDR3 sequence: CAWASTDRASYEQYF. Written as DNA, the CDR3 is TGTGCCTGGGCGTCGACGGACAGGGCCTCCTACGAGCAGTACTTC.

The chain has TRBV7-9 and TRBJ1-1; D gene uncertain. V was pared by 2 bases and J by 1 base, with 5 bases between. Germline V CDR1 and CDR2: SEHNR, FQNEAQ (reference sequence). CDR3 length: 13 residues. The CDR3, as DNA: TGTGCCAGCAGCTTACCAGGGAACACTGAAGCTTTCTTT. Residues: CASSLPGNTEAFF. Full variable domain (remainder filled in from reference TRBV7-9 and TRBJ1-1): DTGVSQNPRHKITKRGQNVTFRCDPISEHNRLYWYRQTLGQGPEFLTYFQNEAQLEKSRLLSDRFSAERPKGSFSTLEIQRTEQGDSAMYLCASSLPGNTEAFFGQGTRLTVV.

The chain employs TRBV4-1 and TRBJ2-7; 9 nucleotides line up with TRBD2. The germline CDR1 and CDR2 sequences are MGHRA and YSYEKL. V dropped 4 bases and J dropped 4; count of bases not matched to a gene: 14. The CDR3 runs 17 residues. CDR3 sequence: CASSRAWREGQVYEQYF. The CDR3 DNA is TGCGCCAGCAGCCGCGCGTGGCGGGAGGGCCAGGTGTACGAGCAGTACTTC.

The gene calls are TRBV27 and TRBJ2-1, with 9 bases aligning to TRBD2. Germline V lookup: CDR1 MNHEY, CDR2 SMNVEV (reference sequence). V gave up 6 bases and J gave up 4 bases; unmatched junction bases: 13. This CDR3 contains 17 residues. CDR3 coding DNA: TGTGCCAGCAGATTTATAGACCTAGCGGGGCGATACAATGAGCAGTTCTTC. It codes for CASRFIDLAGRYNEQFF.